A single sample is the source of the 20 T cell receptor beta chains below, sequenced in a study of control samples from healthy donors and cancer patients. Assay: immunoSEQ multiplex PCR; the TCRdb copy retains only in-frame clones and omits some. The sample holds about 120,000 clones, over 75% seen once. The material sequenced was blood. The receptors derive from a man aged 18 to 30 in good health.

V usage is TRBV6-5 and J usage is TRBJ2-1; D gene ambiguous. The germline V gene has CDR1 MNHEY and CDR2 SVGAGI. V gave up 5 bases and J gave up 0 bases, with 11 bases separating them. The CDR3 contains 15 residues. The CDR3 region has the DNA TGTGCCAGCAGTCCCAGCGCCAGCTCCTACAATGAGCAGTTCTTC. Translation gives CASSPSASSYNEQFF.

This clone occurred once. The gene calls are TRBV10-2 and TRBJ1-4, with a tentative D call TRBD1 (6 bases). Trimming shortened V by 8 bases and J by 8 bases, and 15 bases separated the two germline ends. This CDR3 comprises 13 residues. From germline, CDR1 is WSHSY and CDR2 SAAADI. The CDR3 protein is CASGGQRKEKLFF. DNA for the CDR3: TGCGCCAGCGGGGGCCAAAGGAAGGAAAAACTGTTTTTT.

This chain connects TRBV20-1 to TRBJ1-6; tentatively, D is TRBD1 (6 bases). Germline-derived CDR1 and CDR2 are DFQATT and SNEGSKA (reference sequence). CDR3 length equals 14 residues. The V and J ends lost 3 bases and 8 bases respectively, with 14 bases between them. The CDR3 is CSASRGSEDSPLHF. The CDR3 nucleotides read TGCAGTGCTAGTAGGGGGTCAGAAGATTCACCCCTCCACTTT.

The CDR3 reads CASSVPGSYTEAFF. The CDR3 coding sequence is TGTGCCAGCAGTGTTCCGGGATCGTACACTGAAGCTTTCTTT. The chain couples TRBV25-1 to TRBJ1-1; D is undetermined. CDR3 length: 14 amino acids. V was shortened by 4 bases and J by 3 bases, with 12 bases between the two germline ends. Germline CDR1 is MGHDK and CDR2 is SYGVNS.

The rearrangement uses TRBV14 and TRBJ1-2; D may be TRBD1 (6 bases). Looked up from germline, CDR1 is SGHDN and CDR2 is FVKESK. Trimming removed 6 bases from V and 3 bases from J, with 14 bases in between. The CDR3 spans 14 residues. The CDR3: CASRSSGGDYGYTF. The CDR3 DNA sequence: TGTGCCAGCAGAAGCTCGGGGGGCGACTATGGCTACACCTTC.

This clone turned up a few times. V usage is TRBV28 and J usage is TRBJ1-5, with a possible D match to TRBD1 (6 bases). V lost 5 bases to trimming and J lost 0 bases, with 20 bases between them. CDR3 length: 18 residues. In germline, CDR1 is MDHEN, CDR2 SYDVKM. The CDR3 region is CASSVSQGLGSSNQPQHF. The CDR3 DNA reads TGTGCCAGCAGTGTATCTCAGGGGTTGGGTTCTAGCAATCAGCCCCAGCATTTT.

The chain combines TRBV7-2 with TRBJ1-1; TRBD1 matches 8 bases. CDR3 length: 15 amino acids. Germline trimming cut 1 base from V and 2 bases from J; bases unmatched to any gene: 3. Germline CDR1 and CDR2: SGHTA and FQGNSA. The CDR3 DNA reads as TGTGCCAGCAGCTTAGTTACAGGGGGAAACACTGAAGCTTTCTTT. Protein sequence: CASSLVTGGNTEAFF.

This chain uses TRBV9 with TRBJ1-1, with D perhaps TRBD1 (5 bases). V was trimmed by 3 bases and J by 8 bases, leaving 17 bases between them. CDR3 length: 14 amino acids. Per germline, CDR1 SGDLS and CDR2 YYNGEE. The CDR3 nucleotides are TGTGCCAGCAGCGGGGGTACAGCTGGGGCAGAAGCTTTCTTT. This gives the protein CASSGGTAGAEAFF.

This clone was picked up a small number of times. The rearrangement joins TRBV19 to TRBJ2-7; 10 bases are shared with TRBD1. V trimming: 5 bases; J trimming: 1 base; junction bases outside the gene matches: 2. Germline lookup yields CDR1 LNHDA and CDR2 SQIVND (reference sequence). The CDR3 has 14 residues. The CDR3, as DNA: TGTGCCAGTAGTGGACAGGGGGAATCCTACGAGCAGTACTTC. This encodes CASSGQGESYEQYF.

The chain couples TRBV19 to TRBJ2-4; 7 positions agree with TRBD2. Germline V gene data show CDR1 as LNHDA and CDR2 as SQIVND (reference sequence). After removal of 3 bases from V and 7 bases from J, the junction contained 6 bases not matched to a gene. CDR3 length: 14 residues. The CDR3: CASSMRLASNIQYF. DNA for the CDR3: TGTGCCAGTAGTATGCGACTAGCTAGTAACATTCAGTACTTC.

The gene calls are TRBV11-2 and TRBJ1-1; 7 nucleotides agree with TRBD1. CDR1 and CDR2 from the germline V gene are SGHAT and FQNNGV. This CDR3 is built from 15 residues. The J segment lost 4 bases and the V segment lost 5 bases, leaving 10 bases of the junction unmatched. The CDR3 loop reads CASSPQGGWSTEAFF. DNA for the CDR3: TGTGCCAGCAGCCCTCAGGGGGGGTGGAGCACTGAAGCTTTCTTT.

The chain couples TRBV6-1 to TRBJ1-4; D remains unclear. CDR3 size: 13 residues. Germline V CDR1 and CDR2: MNHNS, SASEGT. V was pared by 1 base and J by 11 bases, with 11 bases between. The CDR3 DNA is TGTGCCAGCAGTGAAGGGCTTGGTACCAAACTGTTTTTT. This codes for CASSEGLGTKLFF.

The chain is built from TRBV15 and TRBJ1-4, with D unclear. Germline CDR1 reads LNHNV; CDR2 reads YYDKDF (reference sequence). The CDR3 totals 15 residues. The ends were cut back, 6 bases at V and 5 bases at J, with 16 bases in the middle. The CDR3 coding sequence is TGTGCCACCAGTCGTGCAAATAGGGTAAATGAAAAACTGTTTTTT. This encodes CATSRANRVNEKLFF. Looking up the rest from reference TRBV15 and TRBJ1-4 gives the full variable domain: DAMVIQNPRYQVTQFGKPVTLSCSQTLNHNVMYWYQQKSSQAPKLLFHYYDKDFNNEADTPDNFQSRRPNTSFCFLDIRSPGLGDTAMYLCATSRANRVNEKLFFGSGTQLSVL.

The chain is built from TRBV27 and TRBJ2-1; TRBD1 aligns across 10 bases. The CDR3 runs to 14 residues. Germline CDR1 and CDR2: MNHEY and SMNVEV (reference sequence). V dropped 8 bases and J dropped 5; count of bases not matched to a gene: 6. This chain's CDR3 is CASGEDRGDNEQFF. As DNA, the CDR3 is TGTGCCAGCGGAGAGGACAGGGGGGACAATGAGCAGTTCTTC.

The chain uses TRBV5-1 and TRBJ2-3; 10 positions agree with TRBD2. The germline V gene has CDR1 SGHRS and CDR2 YFSETQ. After removal of 2 bases from V and 0 bases from J, the junction contained 6 bases not matched to a gene. This CDR3 comprises 17 residues. The CDR3 DNA follows: TGCGCCAGCAGCTTCTTTACTAGCGGGACTAGCACAGATACGCAGTATTTT. As protein: CASSFFTSGTSTDTQYF.

This chain connects TRBV5-1 to TRBJ2-7, with TRBD2 identical over 8 bases. In germline, CDR1 is SGHRS, CDR2 YFSETQ. V gave up 0 bases and J gave up 2 bases; unmatched junction bases: 4. The CDR3 totals 15 residues. Here the CDR3 DNA reads TGCGCCAGCAGCTTGGTAAGCGGGAGTGCCTACGAGCAGTACTTC. It encodes CASSLVSGSAYEQYF.

V and J are TRBV7-9 and TRBJ2-7; D is unclear. Trimming removed 5 bases at V and 2 bases at J, with 19 bases between. This CDR3 contains 16 residues. Germline assignment: CDR1 SEHNR and CDR2 FQNEAQ (reference sequence). The CDR3 loop reads CASSPPFGHSTYEQYF. The CDR3 DNA sequence: TGTGCCAGCAGCCCGCCCTTTGGGCACAGTACCTACGAGCAGTACTTC.

This sequence joins TRBV24-1 and TRBJ2-3, with 9 bases fitting TRBD1. Germline V gives CDR1 KGHDR, CDR2 SFDVKD. This CDR3 spans 17 amino acids. Trimming took 4 bases from V and 2 from J; bases not matched to a gene: 9. CDR3 DNA: TGTGCCACCAGTGACCCGCCGGGACAGGGATCCACAGATACGCAGTATTTT. Residues: CATSDPPGQGSTDTQYF.

The chain combines TRBV11-2 with TRBJ1-3; D not resolved. The germline CDR1 and CDR2 sequences are SGHAT and FQNNGV. The CDR3 contains 17 residues. The V end lost 0 bases, the J end lost 1 base, and 13 bases lay between the germline ends. The CDR3 DNA follows: TGTGCCAGCAGCTTAGATCTCCTGACTCAATCTGGAAACACCATATATTTT. Protein: CASSLDLLTQSGNTIYF.

The V gene is TRBV11-3, the J gene TRBJ2-6, with D maybe TRBD2 (6 bases). Germline V gene sequence: CDR1 SGHNT, CDR2 YENEEA. This CDR3 comprises 16 residues. V dropped 1 base and J dropped 2 bases, with 9 bases sitting between them. The CDR3 protein is CASSLGGTAGANVLTF. The DNA for the CDR3 is TGTGCCAGCAGCTTAGGAGGGACTGCTGGGGCCAACGTCCTGACTTTC.